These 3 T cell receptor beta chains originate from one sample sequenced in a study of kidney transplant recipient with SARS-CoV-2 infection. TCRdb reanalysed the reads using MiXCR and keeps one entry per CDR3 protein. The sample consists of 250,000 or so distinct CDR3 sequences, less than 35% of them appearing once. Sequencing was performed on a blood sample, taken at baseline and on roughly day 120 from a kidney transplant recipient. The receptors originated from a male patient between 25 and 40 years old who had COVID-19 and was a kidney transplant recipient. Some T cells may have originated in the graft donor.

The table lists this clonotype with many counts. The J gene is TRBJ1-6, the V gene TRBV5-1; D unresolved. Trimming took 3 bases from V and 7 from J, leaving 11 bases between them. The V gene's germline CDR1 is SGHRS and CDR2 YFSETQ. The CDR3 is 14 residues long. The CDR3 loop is CASSSPNSNSPLHF. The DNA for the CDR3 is TGCGCCAGCAGCTCGCCCAACAGCAATTCACCCCTCCACTTT.

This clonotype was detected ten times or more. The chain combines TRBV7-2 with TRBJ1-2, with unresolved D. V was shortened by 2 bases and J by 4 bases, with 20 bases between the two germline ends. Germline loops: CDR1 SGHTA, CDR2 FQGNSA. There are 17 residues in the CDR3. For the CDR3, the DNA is TGTGCCAGCAGCTTAAGTGGCAGAGACGGAAAGACCTATGGCTACACCTTC. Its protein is CASSLSGRDGKTYGYTF. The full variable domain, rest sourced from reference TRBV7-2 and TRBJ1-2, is GAGVSQSPSNKVTEKGKDVELRCDPISGHTALYWYRQSLGQGLEFLIYFQGNSAPDKSGLPSDRFSAERTGGSVSTLTIQRTQQEDSAVYLCASSLSGRDGKTYGYTFGSGTRLTVV.

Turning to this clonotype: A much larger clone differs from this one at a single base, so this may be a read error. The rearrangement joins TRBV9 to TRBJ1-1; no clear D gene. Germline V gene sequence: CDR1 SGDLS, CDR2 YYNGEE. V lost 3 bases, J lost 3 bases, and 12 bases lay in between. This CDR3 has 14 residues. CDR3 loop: CASSAEATYTEAFF. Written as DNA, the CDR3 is TGTGCCAGCAGCGCAGAAGCGACCTACACTGAAGCTTTCTTT.